One and the same sample provided the 32 T cell receptor beta chains below, sequenced in a study of post-analysis software for immune sequencing data. Study-wide findings and caveats: Patients had higher frequencies than controls of five TRBV segments, including TRBV5-6, TRBV5-1 and TRBV20-1.

The library was made from cDNA and included unique molecular identifiers. TCRdb analysed the PCR reads with MiXCR anew, one entry per CDR3 protein. The sample yields around 770,000 distinct CDR3 sequences, about 45% seen once. No antigens are known for them. Sequencing was done on a sample of blood. Source of these receptors: a girl aged 5-17 years with multiple sclerosis.

The V and J genes are TRBV7-9 and TRBJ2-3; the D gene is possibly TRBD2 (6 bases). V lost 3 bases, J lost 3 bases, and 19 bases lay in between. This CDR3 region has 17 residues. Germline V lookup: CDR1 SEHNR, CDR2 FQNEAQ (reference sequence). The CDR3 sequence: CASSFEGDGSETDTQYF. CDR3 DNA: TGTGCCAGCAGCTTTGAGGGAGACGGGAGCGAAACAGATACGCAGTATTTT.

The CDR3 sequence is CASSQDHCYDGLAPCRRYF. The CDR3 DNA reads TGCGCCAGCAGCCAAGATCATTGTTATGACGGCCTAGCCCCCTGTCGCCGGTATTTT. The chain employs TRBV4-3 and TRBJ2-3; a weak D match, TRBD2 (5 bases). CDR3 size: 19 residues. Germline V lookup: CDR1 LGHNA, CDR2 YSLEER. Trimming stripped 0 bases from V and 14 bases from J, with 33 bases between.

The chain links TRBV20-1 to TRBJ1-2; no clear D. Deletions cut 6 bases from V and 6 bases from J, with 11 bases between. Germline lookup yields CDR1 DFQATT and CDR2 SNEGSKA (reference sequence). This CDR3 contains 11 residues. The CDR3, as DNA: TGCAGTGCCGGCGGGGTCCATGGCTACACCTTC. Translating gives CSAGGVHGYTF.

J is TRBJ1-1 and V is TRBV28, with TRBD1 identical over 9 bases. V trimming: 6 bases; J trimming: 4 bases; junction bases outside the gene matches: 12. Germline V gives CDR1 MDHEN, CDR2 SYDVKM. The CDR3 totals 16 residues. The CDR3 bases are TGTGCCAGCAGGATCCGGACAGGGGTCAGGGTCACTGAAGCTTTCTTT. As protein: CASRIRTGVRVTEAFF.

The chain recombines TRBV10-3 with TRBJ2-1, with TRBD1 matching 7 bases. Unmatched junction bases numbered 2, after V lost 5 bases and J lost 10 bases. The length of the CDR3 is 11 residues. CDR1 is ENHRY, CDR2 SYGVKD, per germline. The CDR3 loop reads CAISTGDEQFF. The DNA for the CDR3 is TGTGCCATCAGTACAGGGGACGAGCAGTTCTTC.

This chain links TRBV7-2 with TRBJ2-1, with D possibly TRBD2 on 5 matching bases. Trimming pared 2 bases from V and 5 bases from J, leaving 13 bases between. Germline V gene data show CDR1 as SGHTA and CDR2 as FQGNSA. The CDR3 is made up of 15 amino acids. As DNA, the CDR3 is TGTGCCAGCAGCTTAAAAAAGGCCGGGAACAATGAGCAGTTCTTC. Its translation is CASSLKKAGNNEQFF.

The genes are TRBV12-3 or TRBV12-4 and TRBJ1-4; D possibly corresponds to TRBD1 (6 bases). The CDR3 is 14 residues long. Between the trimmed V and J ends, which lost 3 bases and 7 bases, there was a span of 12 bases. The CDR3 sequence is CASSLGRGGEKLFF. The CDR3 bases are TGTGCCAGCAGTTTGGGCAGGGGAGGTGAAAAACTGTTTTTT.

The table lists this clonotype with a few counts. V and J are TRBV12-3 or TRBV12-4 and TRBJ2-5; no reliable D call. The CDR3 is 13 residues long. The V gene lost 2 bases and the J gene lost 5 bases, with 9 bases spanning the gap. CDR3 sequence (DNA): TGTGCCAGCAGTTTAAGAGAGCAGGAGACCCAGTACTTC. Translation gives CASSLREQETQYF.

This clonotype appeared a few times. The rearrangement joins TRBV7-2 to TRBJ2-7; TRBD2 aligns across 9 bases. In germline, CDR1 is SGHTA, CDR2 FQGNSA. Trimming removed 2 bases from V and 6 bases from J; junction bases left unmatched: 5. The CDR3 is made up of 14 amino acids. CDR3 region: CASSLIAGVGEQYF. CDR3 in DNA: TGTGCCAGCAGCTTAATAGCGGGAGTGGGCGAGCAGTACTTC.

This clonotype was observed once. The chain carries TRBV9 and TRBJ2-7, with unresolved D. The CDR3 consists of 15 residues. CDR1 is SGDLS, CDR2 YYNGEE, per germline. Trimming pared 0 bases from V and 5 bases from J, leaving 15 bases between. The CDR3 nucleotides read TGTGCCAGCAGCGTAGAGTTGCGATCGGGCCACGAGCAGTACTTC. As protein: CASSVELRSGHEQYF.

This clonotype was counted a single time. The chain links TRBV27 to TRBJ1-2; a weak D match, TRBD1 (6 bases). The CDR3 loop spans 16 amino acids. CDR1 MNHEY and CDR2 SMNVEV come from the germline V gene (reference sequence). Trimming removed 1 base at V and 4 bases at J, with 16 bases between. CDR3 region: CASSLLGGGRSYGYTF. CDR3 nucleotides: TGTGCCAGCAGTTTATTGGGCGGGGGCAGGAGCTATGGCTACACCTTC.

This clonotype came up many times. CDR3 region: CASSSGPSYEQYF. The CDR3 DNA reads as TGTGCCAGCAGCTCGGGACCTTCCTACGAGCAGTACTTC. The chain recombines TRBV12-3 or TRBV12-4 with TRBJ2-7; D is tentatively TRBD1 or TRBD2 (5 bases each). V was pared by 6 bases and J by 1 base, with 10 bases between. This CDR3 spans 13 amino acids.

The V gene is TRBV20-1, the J gene TRBJ2-7; TRBD1 might be the D (6 bases). The CDR3 is 14 residues long. Germline assignment: CDR1 DFQATT and CDR2 SNEGSKA (reference sequence). The V end was cut by 5 bases, the J end by 3 bases, with 17 bases between. The CDR3 sequence: CSAPQGLLNYEQYF. The CDR3, as DNA: TGCAGTGCTCCGCAGGGGCTGCTTAACTACGAGCAGTACTTC.

A few counts support this clonotype. CDR3 DNA: TGTGCCAGTGGGGGTTCGGGTAATTCACCCCTCCACTTT. Protein product: CASGGSGNSPLHF. The V call is TRBV9, the J call TRBJ1-6; D may be TRBD1 (5 bases). This CDR3 spans 13 amino acids. V was shortened by 8 bases and J by 6 bases, with 12 bases between the two germline ends. The germline V gene has CDR1 SGDLS and CDR2 YYNGEE.

The V call is TRBV15, the J call TRBJ2-2; perhaps TRBD2 as D (5 bases). The CDR3 is 15 amino acids. V was clipped by 1 base and J by 6 bases, with 12 bases between them. Germline V gives CDR1 LNHNV, CDR2 YYDKDF (reference sequence). The CDR3 nucleotides read TGTGCCACCAGCAGAGGGAAACTAGAGGCCGGGGAGCTGTTTTTT. Protein sequence: CATSRGKLEAGELFF.

The chain has TRBV25-1 and TRBJ2-3; D remains ambiguous. The CDR3 has 15 residues. CDR1 and CDR2 (germline): MGHDK, SYGVNS. With 4 bases removed from V and 0 bases from J, the gap between germline ends came to 11 bases. Written as DNA, the CDR3 is TGTGCCAGCAGTGTTGGGTTTGGAAGCACAGATACGCAGTATTTT. This codes for CASSVGFGSTDTQYF.

This chain uses TRBV20-1 with TRBJ2-7; no reliable D call. This CDR3 is 15 amino acids long. Trimming took off 0 bases at V and 0 bases at J, with 12 bases between the two ends. In germline, CDR1 is DFQATT, CDR2 SNEGSKA (reference sequence). CDR3 nucleotides: TGCAGTGCTAGAGATTGGAGACTTAGCTCCTACGAGCAGTACTTC. This gives the protein CSARDWRLSSYEQYF.

Only a few counts were recorded for this clonotype. The chain uses TRBV20-1 and TRBJ2-5; 7 bases match TRBD1. This CDR3 spans 13 amino acids. CDR1 and CDR2 from the germline V gene are DFQATT and SNEGSKA (reference sequence). J gave up 1 base and V 3 bases, and 2 bases lay outside the gene matches. CDR3 in amino acids: CSARGTAQETQYF. Here the CDR3 DNA reads TGCAGTGCTAGGGGGACAGCCCAAGAGACCCAGTACTTC.

The rearrangement uses TRBV12-3 or TRBV12-4 and TRBJ2-7; TRBD1 matches 7 bases. Unmatched junction bases numbered 9, after V lost 7 bases and J lost 3 bases. The CDR3 extends over 14 amino acids. The CDR3: CASNRPGQYYEQYF. The CDR3 bases are TGTGCCAGCAATAGACCGGGACAGTACTACGAGCAGTACTTC.

This clonotype was detected a few times. The chain is built from TRBV20-1 and TRBJ2-7; D is undetermined. Deletions cut 1 base from V and 4 bases from J, with 14 bases between. CDR3 size: 14 residues. Per the germline V gene, CDR1 is DFQATT and CDR2 is SNEGSKA (reference sequence). The CDR3 nucleotides read TGCAGTGCTAGAGGGGCCGGGTCCGGGTACGAGCAGTACTTC. Protein sequence: CSARGAGSGYEQYF.

The V gene is TRBV6-6, the J gene TRBJ2-3; 7 bases map to TRBD2. Germline CDR1 MNHNY, CDR2 SVGAGI (reference sequence). CDR3 length: 17 amino acids. Trimming at V came to 2 bases and at J to 0 bases, leaving 8 bases not matched to a gene. The CDR3 DNA follows: TGTGCCAGCAGTTACGATAGGACTAGAAAAAGCACAGATACGCAGTATTTT. It encodes CASSYDRTRKSTDTQYF.

In its sample, this clonotype was seen a few times. This chain connects TRBV24-1 to TRBJ1-2, with unresolved D. This CDR3 is 13 amino acids long. Germline CDR1 is KGHDR and CDR2 is SFDVKD. Trimming left V 4 bases short and J 8 bases short, with 13 bases between. The CDR3 DNA follows: TGTGCCACCAGTGACAACCCCCTCCGGGGCTACACCTTC. Protein sequence: CATSDNPLRGYTF.

The chain recombines TRBV20-1 with TRBJ2-1; possibly TRBD2 for D (6 bases). Germline-derived CDR1 and CDR2 are DFQATT and SNEGSKA (reference sequence). V was clipped by 7 bases and J by 6 bases, with 19 bases between them. The CDR3 contains 14 residues. CDR3 DNA sequence: TGCAGTGGTTTCGGGGGAGACCACCCCAATGAGCAGTTCTTC. It specifies CSGFGGDHPNEQFF.

The chain joins TRBV7-2 to TRBJ2-7; a possible D gene is TRBD1 (5 bases). Germline V lookup: CDR1 SGHTA, CDR2 FQGNSA. V was trimmed by 1 base and J by 5 bases, leaving 15 bases between them. The CDR3 has 15 amino acids. This chain's CDR3 is CASSLGGGAHHEQYF. The CDR3 DNA sequence: TGTGCCAGCAGCTTAGGAGGTGGGGCCCACCACGAGCAGTACTTC.

This clonotype came up a few times. The chain recombines TRBV7-9 with TRBJ1-1; D is unresolved. Germline CDR1 is SEHNR and CDR2 is FQNEAQ (reference sequence). CDR3 length: 16 residues. Trimming cost V 6 bases and J 0 bases, with 17 bases left between them. CDR3 residues: CASSLAEVGMNTEAFF. The CDR3 DNA follows: TGTGCCAGCAGTCTAGCGGAGGTGGGGATGAACACTGAAGCTTTCTTT.

A few counts support this clonotype. This chain links TRBV4-3 with TRBJ2-1; D is unresolved. Trimming left V 1 base short and J 4 bases short, with 14 bases between. Germline V lookup: CDR1 LGHNA, CDR2 YSLEER. There are 16 residues in the CDR3. The CDR3 DNA sequence: TGCGCCAGCAGCCAAGGGGTGGGCCTAACTTACAATGAGCAGTTCTTC. Protein sequence: CASSQGVGLTYNEQFF.

Written as DNA, the CDR3 is TGTGCCAGCAGTTCCAGCGGGATTTACAATGAGCAGTTCTTC. This encodes CASSSSGIYNEQFF. The V gene is TRBV27, the J gene TRBJ2-1, with 7 bases lining up with TRBD2. This CDR3 region has 14 residues. V was pared by 4 bases and J by 4 bases, with 4 bases of the junction left unmatched. Germline V CDR1 and CDR2: MNHEY, SMNVEV (reference sequence).

The J gene is TRBJ1-1, the V gene TRBV28; no reliable D call. The CDR3 contains 15 residues. Germline V gene data show CDR1 as MDHEN and CDR2 as SYDVKM. Between the trimmed V and J ends, which lost 5 bases and 1 base, there was a span of 14 bases. This chain's CDR3 is CASSPGVAGNTEAFF. CDR3 in DNA: TGTGCCAGCAGTCCCGGTGTGGCGGGGAACACTGAAGCTTTCTTT. The complete variable domain, with remaining parts taken from reference TRBV28 and TRBJ1-1, reads DVKVTQSSRYLVKRTGEKVFLECVQDMDHENMFWYRQDPGLGLRLIYFSYDVKMKEKGDIPEGYSVSREKKERFSLILESASTNQTSMYLCASSPGVAGNTEAFFGQGTRLTVV.

The chain couples TRBV20-1 to TRBJ2-1; D possibly matches TRBD1 or TRBD2 (5 bases each). TRBJ2-7 matches the DNA end more closely, so the J call is doubtful. The CDR3 is made up of 15 amino acids. From germline, CDR1 is DFQATT and CDR2 SNEGSKA (reference sequence). CDR3 protein: CSARGLGDSYNEQYF. The CDR3 nucleotides read TGCAGTGCTAGAGGTCTGGGGGATTCCTACAATGAGCAGTACTTC.

This clonotype has only a few counts. V is TRBV20-1 and J is TRBJ1-4; 8 bases are shared with TRBD1. V lost 2 bases and J lost 2; bases outside the gene matches: 1. The CDR3 consists of 14 residues. Germline CDR1 is DFQATT and CDR2 is SNEGSKA (reference sequence). The CDR3 coding sequence is TGCAGTGCTAGATCAGGGGGCACTAATGAAAAACTGTTTTTT. This gives the protein CSARSGGTNEKLFF.

CDR3 bases: TGCAGTGCTAGAGGACAGGGTTATGAGCAGTTCTTC. This codes for CSARGQGYEQFF. The rearrangement links TRBV20-1 to TRBJ2-1; TRBD1 agrees at 7 bases. J gave up 8 bases and V 1 base, and 2 bases lay outside the gene matches. Germline CDR1 and CDR2: DFQATT and SNEGSKA (reference sequence). This CDR3 spans 12 amino acids.

This clonotype was counted many times. This chain connects TRBV6-1 to TRBJ1-2; no definite D call. Germline CDR1 MNHNS, CDR2 SASEGT. This CDR3 has 12 residues. Trimming removed 7 bases from V and 2 bases from J, with 8 bases in between. This CDR3 reads CASTQENYGYTF. CDR3 bases: TGTGCCAGCACACAAGAGAACTATGGCTACACCTTC.